This is a list of T cell receptor beta chains from one sample in a study of blood T cell repertoires in COVID-19. The method was immunoSEQ multiplex PCR; TCRdb's version includes in-frame clones alone and lacks a portion of them. The sample records some 200,000 clones, roughly 81% being singletons. The sequenced sample consisted of peripheral blood. Source of these receptors: a woman aged 80 or over with COVID-19, enrolled during active disease. CDR3s include the opening cysteine and the closing phenylalanine or tryptophan. A D gene is named only where the DNA matches it firmly. The listing skips clone size in some rows; elsewhere it reads once, few, many or a size class.

v_call	j_call	clone_size	d_call	cdr3_aa	cdr3_nt
TRBV19	TRBJ2-2	many	.	CASSMGLAGRELFF	TGTGCCAGTAGTATGGGCCTAGCTGGGAGGGAGCTGTTTTTT
TRBV15	TRBJ1-5	.	TRBD1	CATSREQGARKPQHF	TGTGCCACCAGCAGAGAACAGGGGGCAAGGAAGCCCCAGCATTTT
TRBV14	TRBJ2-1	.	TRBD2	CASSYGGLSYNEQFF	TGTGCCAGCAGTTATGGGGGACTATCCTACAATGAGCAGTTCTTC
TRBV29-1	TRBJ2-3	.	TRBD2	CSVDVLASGRAADTQYF	TGCAGCGTTGATGTTCTGGCTAGCGGGAGGGCTGCAGATACGCAGTATTTT
TRBV19	TRBJ1-2	.	.	CASSIEFYGYTF	TGTGCCAGTAGTATCGAGTTCTATGGCTACACCTTC
TRBV30	TRBJ2-3	.	.	CAWSAGTDTQYF	TGTGCCTGGAGTGCAGGGACAGATACGCAGTATTTT
TRBV5-4	TRBJ2-7	.	TRBD1	CASRSTGSDEQYF	TGTGCCAGCAGATCGACAGGGTCTGACGAGCAGTACTTC
TRBV27	TRBJ2-2	.	TRBD2	CASSLTPSGRSTGELFF	TGTGCCAGCAGTTTAACCCCAAGCGGGAGAAGCACCGGGGAGCTGTTTTTT
TRBV29-1	TRBJ2-1	.	TRBD1	CSVEGRGPSSDEQFF	TGCAGCGTTGAAGGCAGGGGGCCGAGCAGCGATGAGCAGTTCTTC
TRBV19	TRBJ2-2	.	.	CASISSGNTGELFF	TGTGCCAGTATTTCATCGGGGAACACCGGGGAGCTGTTTTTT
TRBV5-5	TRBJ1-4	once	TRBD1	CASSPQGVKAKLFF	TGTGCCAGCAGCCCGCAGGGGGTGAAGGCCAAACTGTTTTTT
TRBV12-3/TRBV12-4	TRBJ2-4	.	TRBD1	CASSWDRGYIQYF	TGTGCCAGCAGTTGGGACAGGGGATACATTCAGTACTTC
TRBV28	TRBJ2-7	.	TRBD1	CASSTDREKQYF	TGTGCCAGCAGTACCGACAGGGAAAAGCAGTACTTC
TRBV5-1	TRBJ1-1	once	.	CASSLVRGITEAFF	TGCGCCAGCAGCTTGGTCCGGGGAATCACTGAAGCTTTCTTT
TRBV15	TRBJ2-3	.	TRBD1	CATSRDRGAGTDTQYF	TGTGCCACCAGCAGGGACAGGGGGGCTGGCACAGATACGCAGTATTTT
TRBV30	TRBJ2-5	.	.	CAWLQEETQYF	TGTGCCTGGTTACAGGAAGAGACCCAGTACTTC
TRBV5-6	TRBJ1-2	few	.	CASSLETAWGDGYTF	TGTGCCAGCAGCTTGGAGACGGCCTGGGGGGATGGCTACACCTTC
TRBV23-1	TRBJ2-3	.	.	CASSQLKEMYF	TGCGCCAGCAGTCAATTGAAAGAGATGTATTTT
TRBV28	TRBJ2-2	.	.	CASSLYLGELFF	TGTGCCAGCAGTTTATATCTCGGGGAGCTGTTTTTT
TRBV11-2	TRBJ2-5	.	TRBD1	CATAFTGGETQYF	TGTGCCACCGCCTTCACAGGGGGGGAGACCCAGTACTTC
TRBV28	TRBJ2-7	.	.	CASSLDISYEQYF	TGTGCCAGCAGTTTGGACATTTCCTACGAGCAGTACTTC
TRBV7-2	TRBJ2-7	.	TRBD1	CASSLYRGYEQYF	TGTGCCAGCAGCTTATACAGGGGTTACGAGCAGTACTTC
TRBV2	TRBJ1-2	.	.	CASSEVRNYGYTF	TGTGCCAGCAGTGAAGTGCGGAACTATGGCTACACCTTC
TRBV27	TRBJ1-1	.	.	CASSWTENTEAFF	TGTGCCAGCAGTTGGACAGAGAACACTGAAGCTTTCTTT
TRBV9	TRBJ2-1	few	.	CASSVGGSSSYNEQFF	TGTGCCAGCAGCGTAGGGGGCTCGAGCTCCTACAATGAGCAGTTCTTC
TRBV4-1	TRBJ1-5	.	.	CASSTRGGSNQPQHF	TGCGCCAGCAGCACTCGGGGGGGTTCCAATCAGCCCCAGCATTTT
TRBV6-7	TRBJ2-7	.	TRBD1	CASPGQGFYEQYF	TGTGCCAGCCCGGGACAGGGTTTCTACGAGCAGTACTTC
TRBV6-6	TRBJ2-7	.	TRBD2	CASSYSGGSQQYF	TGTGCCAGCAGTTACTCGGGGGGGAGTCAGCAGTACTTC
TRBV18	TRBJ1-5	.	.	CASSPEGVQGNQPQHF	TGTGCCAGCTCACCAGAGGGGGTTCAGGGAAATCAGCCCCAGCATTTT
TRBV27	TRBJ1-4	.	.	CASSLLRVGGTEKLFF	TGTGCCAGCAGTTTATTGCGGGTCGGGGGGACTGAAAAACTGTTTTTT
TRBV29-1	TRBJ2-2	.	TRBD1	CSVRALGGTGGTGELFF	TGCAGCGTACGCGCCCTCGGGGGGACAGGGGGCACCGGGGAGCTGTTTTTT
TRBV24-1	TRBJ1-2	.	TRBD1	CATSDPRQGVDGYTF	TGTGCCACCAGTGATCCCCGACAGGGGGTGGATGGCTACACCTTC
TRBV28	TRBJ1-5	.	TRBD1	CASSSHTGTGHQPQHF	TGTGCCAGCAGTTCGCATACCGGGACAGGGCATCAGCCCCAGCATTTT
TRBV28	TRBJ2-5	.	.	CASSLSSFQETQYF	TGTGCCAGCAGTTTATCCTCTTTTCAAGAGACCCAGTACTTC
TRBV7-2	TRBJ2-2	.	.	CASSPWGPNTGELFF	TGTGCCAGCAGCCCTTGGGGGCCGAACACCGGGGAGCTGTTTTTT
TRBV7-2	TRBJ2-7	.	.	CASSLLTDPTSNF	TGTGCCAGCAGCTTATTGACAGACCCAACGTCAAATTTC
TRBV27	TRBJ1-2	once	.	CASSLAGKGYGYTF	TGTGCCAGCAGTTTAGCAGGGAAGGGCTATGGCTACACCTTC